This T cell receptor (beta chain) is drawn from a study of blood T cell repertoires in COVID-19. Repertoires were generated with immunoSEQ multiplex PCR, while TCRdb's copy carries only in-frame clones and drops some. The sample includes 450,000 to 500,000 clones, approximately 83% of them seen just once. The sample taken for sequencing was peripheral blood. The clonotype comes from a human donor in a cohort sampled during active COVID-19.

CDR3 loop: CASSIQRSEQYF. CDR3 DNA sequence: TGTGCCAGTAGTATTCAGCGGTCAGAGCAGTACTTC. The chain joins TRBV19 to TRBJ2-7; possibly TRBD2 for D (5 bases). This CDR3 has 12 residues. The germline CDR1 and CDR2 sequences are LNHDA and SQIVND (reference sequence). The V and J ends lost 3 bases and 7 bases respectively, with 10 bases between them.